This T cell receptor (beta chain) was documented in a study of blood T cell repertoires in COVID-19. At the level of the study: Acute-phase and convalescent COVID-19 samples originated in the United States, Italy and Spain. T cells, B-cell-depleted T cells, or PBMCs provided the cDNA or gDNA that served as material.

Trimming pared 4 bases from V and 4 bases from J, leaving 10 bases between. Germline CDR1 is KGHDR and CDR2 is SFDVKD. The length of the CDR3 is 14 residues. Authors' data handling: Quantification of nucleated cells was approximated via reference gene primer amplification. Produced via immunoSEQ multiplex PCR; TCRdb's table is partial and in-frame only. V and J calls and clone size are given by that table; D and trimming were obtained from the DNA. Of tens of thousands of clones listed, 88% are singletons. Input material: peripheral blood. This TCR came from a human donor in a cohort sampled during active COVID-19. This chain connects TRBV24-1 to TRBJ2-1; D gene unclear. The DNA for the CDR3 is TGTGCCACCAGTGACACCCAGTCTTACAATGAGCAGTTCTTC. Protein product: CATSDTQSYNEQFF.